This T cell receptor (beta chain) comes out of a study of T cells in Graves' hyperthyroidism and ophthalmopathy. Study results and limitations: Ophthalmopathy onset followed model prediction by a median around 6.9 months.

This clonotype was counted ten times or more. Antigen: not known. Disease duration was under 3 months in the ophthalmopathy patients, who also had a Clinical Activity Score of at least 3 and a NOSPECS grade of at least 4. The diagnoses drew upon clinical symptoms, serum thyroxine and TRAb, thyroid ultrasound and orbital computed tomography. RNA transcripts were the template for amplifying TCR beta CDR3 regions. HTBI primers were the set used in a first-round RT-PCR of the TCR CDR3. Each CDR3 protein gets one entry after TCRdb re-called the multiplex PCR reads with MiXCR. The sample carries about 270,000 distinct CDR3 sequences, approximately 25% recorded once. The V and J ends lost 0 bases and 4 bases respectively, with 12 bases between them. The CDR3 is made up of 15 amino acids. Germline lookup yields CDR1 LGHDT and CDR2 YNNKEL (reference sequence).

Sequencing was performed on blood. The sequence derives from a woman aged 40-49 years with Graves' ophthalmopathy. This chain connects TRBV3-1 to TRBJ2-5, with D maybe TRBD1 (5 bases). CDR3 protein: CASSQETLQGETQYF. The CDR3, as DNA: TGTGCCAGCAGCCAAGAGACCCTCCAGGGAGAGACCCAGTACTTC.